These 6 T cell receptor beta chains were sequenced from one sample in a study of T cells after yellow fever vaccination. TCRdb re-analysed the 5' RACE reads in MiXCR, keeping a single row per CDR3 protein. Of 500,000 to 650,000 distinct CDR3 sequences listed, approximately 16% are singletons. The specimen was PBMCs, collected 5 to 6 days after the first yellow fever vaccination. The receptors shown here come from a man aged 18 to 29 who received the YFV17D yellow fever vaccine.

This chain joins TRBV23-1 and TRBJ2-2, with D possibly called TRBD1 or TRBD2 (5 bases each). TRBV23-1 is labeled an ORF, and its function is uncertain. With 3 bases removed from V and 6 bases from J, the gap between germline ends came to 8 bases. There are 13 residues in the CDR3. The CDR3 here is CASSHEGPGELFF. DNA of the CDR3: TGCGCCAGCAGTCACGAGGGGCCCGGGGAGCTGTTTTTT.

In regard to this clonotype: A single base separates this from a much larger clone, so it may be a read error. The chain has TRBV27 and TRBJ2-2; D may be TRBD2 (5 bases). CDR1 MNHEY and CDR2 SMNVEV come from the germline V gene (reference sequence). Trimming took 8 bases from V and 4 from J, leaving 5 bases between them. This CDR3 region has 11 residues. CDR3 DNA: TGTGCCAGCGGGAGCACCGGGGAGCTGTTTTTT. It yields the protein CASGSTGELFF.

Here the CDR3 reads CASSVSSGTTDTQYF. The DNA for the CDR3 is TGTGCCAGCAGCGTATCTAGCGGGACCACAGATACGCAGTATTTT. The chain carries TRBV9 and TRBJ2-3; TRBD2 matches 9 bases. The CDR3 has 15 residues. Germline V gene data show CDR1 as SGDLS and CDR2 as YYNGEE. V trimming: 1 base; J trimming: 2 bases; junction bases outside the gene matches: 2.

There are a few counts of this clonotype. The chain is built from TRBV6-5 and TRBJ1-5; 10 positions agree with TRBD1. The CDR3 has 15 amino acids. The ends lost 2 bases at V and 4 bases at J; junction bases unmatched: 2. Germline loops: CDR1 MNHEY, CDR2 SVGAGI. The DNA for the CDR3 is TGTGCCAGCAGTTACCTGGGACAGGGGAATCAGCCCCAGCATTTT. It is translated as CASSYLGQGNQPQHF.

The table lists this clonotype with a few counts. The CDR3 region has the DNA TGCGCCAGCTTGCTGGGGACAGGGACCGGGGAGCTGTTTTTT. Protein: CASLLGTGTGELFF. The rearrangement joins TRBV5-1 to TRBJ2-2, with TRBD1 matching over 9 bases. Germline values: CDR1 SGHRS, CDR2 YFSETQ. This CDR3 is built from 14 residues. After removal of 7 bases from V and 5 bases from J, the junction contained 6 bases not matched to a gene.

CDR3: CASRYTGVSKNIQYF. The DNA for the CDR3 is TGTGCCAGCAGGTACACAGGGGTGTCCAAAAACATTCAGTACTTC. The chain carries TRBV12-3 or TRBV12-4 and TRBJ2-4, with 7 nucleotides matching TRBD1. The J segment lost 2 bases and the V segment lost 6 bases, leaving 7 bases of the junction unmatched. CDR3 size: 15 residues.